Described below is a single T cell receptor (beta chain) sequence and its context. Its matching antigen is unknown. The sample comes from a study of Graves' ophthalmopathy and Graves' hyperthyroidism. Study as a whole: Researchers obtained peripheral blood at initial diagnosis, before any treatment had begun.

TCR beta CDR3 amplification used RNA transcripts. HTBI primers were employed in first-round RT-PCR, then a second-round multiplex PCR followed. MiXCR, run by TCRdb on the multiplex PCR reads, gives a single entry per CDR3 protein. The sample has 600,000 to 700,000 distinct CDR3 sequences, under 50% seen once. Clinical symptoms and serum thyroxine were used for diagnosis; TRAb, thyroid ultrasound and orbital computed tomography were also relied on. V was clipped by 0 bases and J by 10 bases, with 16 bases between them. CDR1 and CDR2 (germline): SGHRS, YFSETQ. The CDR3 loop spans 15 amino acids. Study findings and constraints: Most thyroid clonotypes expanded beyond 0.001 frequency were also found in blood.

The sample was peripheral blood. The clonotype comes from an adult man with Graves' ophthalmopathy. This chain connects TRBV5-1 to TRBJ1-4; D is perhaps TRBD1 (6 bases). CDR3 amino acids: CASSLGTVPGGKLFF. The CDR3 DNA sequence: TGCGCCAGCAGCTTGGGGACAGTTCCCGGGGGAAAACTGTTTTTT.